This T cell receptor (beta chain) appears in the sequencing data of a study of TIL therapy for anti-PD-1-resistant metastatic lung cancer. The libraries were made with immunoSEQ v3. The protocol was immunoSEQ multiplex PCR, while the TCRdb copy is restricted to in-frame clones and leaves out a portion. This table has 20,000 to 25,000 clones, around 78% appearing once. Details on this clone: Antigen specificity is unknown.

Germline loops: CDR1 MGHRA, CDR2 YSYEKL. The CDR3 consists of 16 residues. V was clipped by 3 bases and J by 10 bases, with 24 bases between them. Time point specified: pre-treatment sample, taken before nivolumab and TIL therapy. General study results and limits: Treatment-naive, never-smoker and oncogene-addicted patients were overrepresented in this highly selected cohort.

The receptor's source is a person aged 25 to 85 with non-small cell lung cancer. J is TRBJ1-2 and V is TRBV4-1, with D maybe TRBD1 (5 bases). Sequences were derived from blood, sampled at baseline. CDR3 sequence reads: CASSHLPRRPKGDYTF. The CDR3 DNA reads as TGCGCCAGCAGCCATCTCCCCCGCCGACCAAAAGGGGACTACACCTTC.